These T cell receptor beta chains were read from a single sample in a study of T cell responses to AZD1222 COVID-19 vaccine. Only in-frame clones appear in the TCRdb table, and some are missing; sequencing was by immunoSEQ multiplex PCR. The sample has about 130,000 clones, around 94% seen once. The input for sequencing was peripheral blood, taken on day 0 of AZD1222 vaccination. Receptors originate from an adult in good health. The CDR3 runs from the conserved cysteine through the conserved F or W. A D gene is named only where the DNA matches it firmly. For some rows the clone size is stated as once, few or many, or as a class when expanded; others skip it.

V gene	D gene	J gene	clone size	CDR3 protein	CDR3 DNA
TRBV18	-	TRBJ1-5	-	CASSPQGGTHQPQHF	TGTGCCAGCTCACCACAGGGGGGAACCCATCAGCCCCAGCATTTT
TRBV14	-	TRBJ1-2	once	CASSLHRDNYGYTF	TGTGCCAGCAGCCTACACAGGGACAACTATGGCTACACCTTC
TRBV5-1	-	TRBJ2-2	-	CASTKDWTGELFF	TGCGCCAGCACCAAAGACTGGACCGGGGAGCTGTTTTTT
TRBV7-2	TRBD2	TRBJ2-7	once	CASSLGAGGPYEQYF	TGTGCCAGCAGCTTGGGAGCGGGAGGGCCCTACGAGCAGTACTTC
TRBV5-1	-	TRBJ2-3	-	CASNQMASTDTQYF	TGCGCCAGCAACCAGATGGCTAGCACAGATACGCAGTATTTT
TRBV30	TRBD1	TRBJ1-2	-	CAWSMGQGPYGYTF	TGTGCCTGGAGTATGGGACAGGGGCCTTATGGCTACACCTTC
TRBV3-1/TRBV3-2	TRBD2	TRBJ2-5	-	CASSQATSGSRKTQYF	TGTGCCAGCAGCCAAGCGACTAGCGGGAGTAGGAAGACCCAGTACTTC
TRBV5-1	-	TRBJ2-7	-	CASSSGTLYEQYF	TGCGCCAGCAGCTCCGGGACACTTTACGAGCAGTACTTC
TRBV5-5	TRBD2	TRBJ2-2	-	CASSSPREDTGELFF	TGTGCCAGCAGCTCCCCGCGGGAGGACACCGGGGAGCTGTTTTTT
TRBV18	TRBD1	TRBJ1-2	-	CASSPTGGNYGYTF	TGTGCCAGCTCACCAACAGGGGGGAACTATGGCTACACCTTC
TRBV7-2	-	TRBJ2-7	-	CASSSRDPTYEQYF	TGTGCCAGCAGCTCAAGGGACCCTACCTACGAGCAGTACTTC
TRBV10-3	TRBD2	TRBJ2-1	-	CAILPGGGVNYNEQFF	TGTGCCATCCTCCCCGGCGGGGGGGTAAACTACAATGAGCAGTTCTTC
TRBV2	-	TRBJ2-5	-	CASSGGRGETQYF	TGTGCCAGCAGTGGCGGCAGAGGGGAGACCCAGTACTTC
TRBV11-2	-	TRBJ2-4	once	CASSPRAVIAKNIQYF	TGTGCCAGCAGTCCTCGGGCAGTAATAGCCAAAAACATTCAGTACTTC
TRBV6-6	-	TRBJ1-2	-	CASSGGDGYTF	TGTGCCAGCAGTGGAGGCGATGGCTACACCTTC
TRBV27	-	TRBJ2-1	-	CASSSIGSTGYNEQFF	TGTGCCAGCAGTTCTATAGGGAGCACAGGGTACAATGAGCAGTTCTTC
TRBV6-5	-	TRBJ1-1	-	CASAPINTEAFF	TGTGCCAGCGCCCCAATAAACACTGAAGCTTTCTTT
TRBV18	-	TRBJ1-1	-	CASSPMENTEAFF	TGTGCCAGCTCACCAATGGAAAACACTGAAGCTTTCTTT
TRBV12-3/TRBV12-4	-	TRBJ1-1	-	CASSLVQSTEAFF	TGTGCCAGCAGTTTGGTCCAAAGCACTGAAGCTTTCTTT
TRBV6-1	-	TRBJ1-5	-	CASSGRRAVGDYSNQPQHF	TGTGCCAGCAGTGGACGACGCGCCGTTGGGGATTATAGCAATCAGCCCCAGCATTTT
TRBV10-1	-	TRBJ2-5	-	CASSEKIRETQYF	TGCGCCAGCAGTGAAAAAATTAGGGAGACCCAGTACTTC
TRBV6-9	-	TRBJ2-7	-	CASSYSLRPYEQYF	TGTGCCAGCAGTTATAGTCTTCGGCCCTACGAGCAGTACTTC
TRBV4-1	TRBD1	TRBJ1-2	-	CASSNPGQGNGYTF	TGCGCCAGCAGCAATCCGGGACAGGGAAATGGCTACACCTTC
TRBV27	TRBD1	TRBJ2-7	once	CATGDRNRAYEQYF	TGTGCCACCGGGGACAGGAATCGAGCCTACGAGCAGTACTTC
TRBV25-1	-	TRBJ1-2	-	CASSVGTDSFGYTF	TGTGCCAGCAGTGTGGGGACCGACTCTTTTGGCTACACCTTC
TRBV13	-	TRBJ1-1	-	CASSLGQANPEAFF	TGTGCCAGCAGCTTAGGGCAGGCTAATCCTGAAGCTTTCTTT
TRBV6-4	-	TRBJ1-5	-	CASSVPRQDNQPQHF	TGTGCCAGCAGTGTTCCGAGACAGGACAATCAGCCCCAGCATTTT
TRBV2	-	TRBJ1-3	-	CASSDLGRAGNTIYF	TGTGCCAGCAGTGACCTGGGCCGGGCTGGAAACACCATATATTTT
TRBV9	-	TRBJ2-3	-	CASSGRTFPDTQYF	TGTGCCAGCAGCGGACGGACTTTTCCAGATACGCAGTATTTT
TRBV7-2	-	TRBJ2-5	-	CASSFLAQETQYF	TGTGCCAGCAGCTTCCTAGCCCAAGAGACCCAGTACTTC
TRBV18	-	TRBJ1-1	-	CASSRDRLNTEAFF	TGTGCCAGCTCACGCGACAGGTTGAACACTGAAGCTTTCTTT